Below are 14 T cell receptor beta chains sequenced from a single sample in a study of T cells in Graves' hyperthyroidism and ophthalmopathy. Amplification targeted TCR beta CDR3 regions from RNA transcripts. In the first-round RT-PCR of the TCR CDR3, the HTBI primer set was used. In TCRdb, the multiplex PCR reads were re-called with MiXCR into one record per CDR3 protein. The table shows approximately 700,000 distinct CDR3 sequences, with about 17% occurring only once. The material sequenced was blood. These receptors all come from a man aged 18 to 29 with Graves' hyperthyroidism.

V is TRBV4-1 and J is TRBJ2-5; 13 bases are a match to TRBD2. From germline, CDR1 is MGHRA and CDR2 YSYEKL. Unmatched junction bases numbered 3, after V lost 2 bases and J lost 3 bases. This CDR3 contains 16 residues. In DNA, the CDR3 is TGCGCCAGCAGCCAAAGACTAGCGGGAGGCAAAGAGACCCAGTACTTC. Translated: CASSQRLAGGKETQYF.

This clonotype came up a few times. J is TRBJ2-3 and V is TRBV7-2, with D perhaps TRBD1 or TRBD2 (5 bases each). V was trimmed by 8 bases and J by 0 bases, leaving 18 bases between them. This CDR3 spans 16 amino acids. From germline, CDR1 is SGHTA and CDR2 FQGNSA. The CDR3 reads CASARVGTSSTDTQYF. The DNA for the CDR3 is TGTGCCAGCGCCCGCGTGGGGACCTCTAGCACAGATACGCAGTATTTT.

This clonotype was counted ten times or more. The chain links TRBV5-1 to TRBJ2-7; no reliable D call. The ends were cut back, 2 bases at V and 2 bases at J, with 11 bases in the middle. The germline V gene encodes CDR1 SGHRS and CDR2 YFSETQ. The CDR3 length is 14 residues. The CDR3 coding sequence is TGCGCCAGCAGCTTCATATCCGGCACCTACGAGCAGTACTTC. This codes for CASSFISGTYEQYF.

This chain links TRBV30 with TRBJ2-7; 13 positions agree with TRBD2. Per the germline V gene, CDR1 is GTSNPN and CDR2 is SVGIG (reference sequence). V lost 2 bases, J lost 2 bases, and 9 bases stayed unmatched. The CDR3 extends over 17 amino acids. In DNA form, the CDR3 reads TGTGCCTGGAGTCCCCTAGGACTAGCGGGAGTAGCCTACGAGCAGTACTTC. Protein product: CAWSPLGLAGVAYEQYF.

V is TRBV20-1 and J is TRBJ2-3; possible D gene TRBD2, 7 bases. V was trimmed by 1 base and J by 6 bases, leaving 20 bases between them. The length of the CDR3 is 16 residues. Germline V gene lookup returns CDR1 DFQATT and CDR2 SNEGSKA (reference sequence). CDR3 nucleotide sequence: TGCAGTGCTAGAGGGGGGGGGCTGGGGGTTCCCGATACGCAGTATTTT. Amino acids: CSARGGGLGVPDTQYF.

This clonotype has a count of ten or more. The chain is built from TRBV18 and TRBJ1-1, with 7 bases aligning to TRBD1. Germline CDR1 is KGHSH and CDR2 is LQKENI. This CDR3 region has 16 residues. J was trimmed by 0 bases and V by 5 bases; bases with no gene match: 9. CDR3 sequence (DNA): TGTGCCAGCTCAACAACGGGACAGAGCTTGAACACTGAAGCTTTCTTT. Translated, it gives CASSTTGQSLNTEAFF.

The rearrangement joins TRBV29-1 to TRBJ2-7, with 9 bases aligning to TRBD2. Looked up from germline, CDR1 is SQVTM and CDR2 is ANQGSEA. Trimming cost V 1 base and J 3 bases; bases outside gene matches: 1. This CDR3 contains 13 residues. The CDR3 loop reads CSVEVLAGYEQYF. The CDR3 coding sequence is TGCAGCGTTGAAGTACTAGCGGGCTACGAGCAGTACTTC.

This clonotype was counted only a few times. The chain carries TRBV6-1 and TRBJ1-1, with TRBD1 matching over 8 bases. Per germline, CDR1 MNHNS and CDR2 SASEGT. The CDR3 length is 15 residues. With 7 bases clipped from V and 7 bases from J, the junction kept 14 bases outside the gene matches. The CDR3 sequence is CASTGGRGLEVEAFF. The CDR3 nucleotides are TGTGCCAGCACCGGTGGCAGGGGGCTCGAGGTTGAAGCTTTCTTT.

The chain recombines TRBV5-1 with TRBJ2-1; 12 nucleotides agree with TRBD2. TRBJ2-7 explains the end of the DNA better; the J call may be wrong. This CDR3 has 17 residues. Germline-derived CDR1 and CDR2 are SGHRS and YFSETQ. CDR3 region: CASSAALAGGSYNEQYF. The CDR3 DNA follows: TGCGCCAGCAGCGCCGCACTAGCGGGAGGTTCCTACAATGAGCAGTACTTC.

The V gene is TRBV19, the J gene TRBJ1-5; no clear D. The CDR3 is 16 amino acids. Trimming removed 6 bases at V and 0 bases at J, with 15 bases between. Germline V gene lookup returns CDR1 LNHDA and CDR2 SQIVND (reference sequence). The CDR3 DNA follows: TGTGCCAGTAGCCCAGTGGAGATGTATAGCAATCAGCCCCAGCATTTT. Its translation is CASSPVEMYSNQPQHF. Variable domain in full (rest from reference TRBV19 and TRBJ1-5): DGGITQSPKYLFRKEGQNVTLSCEQNLNHDAMYWYRQDPGQGLRLIYYSQIVNDFQKGDIAEGYSVSREKKESFPLTVTSAQKNPTAFYLCASSPVEMYSNQPQHFGDGTRLSIL.

The V gene is TRBV12-3 or TRBV12-4, the J gene TRBJ2-2; 9 nucleotides match TRBD2. CDR3 length equals 15 residues. V lost 6 bases, J lost 2 bases, and 4 bases stayed unmatched. Here the CDR3 reads CASSRLADNTGELFF. DNA for the CDR3: TGTGCCAGCAGCCGACTAGCGGATAACACCGGGGAGCTGTTTTTT.

The sample holds many counts of this clonotype. J is TRBJ2-7 and V is TRBV28; TRBD2 is a possible D gene (6 bases). The CDR3 is 16 amino acids. The germline gives CDR1 MDHEN, CDR2 SYDVKM. V gave up 3 bases and J gave up 0 bases, with 15 bases separating them. CDR3 residues: CASSFSPSGVSYEQYF. DNA for the CDR3: TGTGCCAGCAGTTTTTCCCCCTCGGGGGTCTCCTACGAGCAGTACTTC.

This clonotype was seen a handful of times. The chain combines TRBV4-1 with TRBJ2-7; 7 bases map to TRBD2. Looked up from germline, CDR1 is MGHRA and CDR2 is YSYEKL. V trimming: 5 bases; J trimming: 3 bases; junction bases outside the gene matches: 10. The CDR3 covers 15 residues. The CDR3 nucleotides are TGCGCCAGCAGCGTTCGGGGGGACTTCTTCTACGAGCAGTACTTC. Translation: CASSVRGDFFYEQYF.

The rearrangement links TRBV20-1 to TRBJ1-5, with a possible D match to TRBD1 (6 bases). The germline gives CDR1 DFQATT, CDR2 SNEGSKA (reference sequence). V shed 4 bases and J shed 0 bases, with 13 bases lying between them. The CDR3 runs 15 residues. The CDR3 here is CSATSTGYSNQPQHF. CDR3 coding DNA: TGCAGTGCTACGAGTACAGGGTATAGCAATCAGCCCCAGCATTTT.